This passage covers 15 T cell receptor beta chains from one sample sequenced in a study of blood T cell repertoires in COVID-19 (dated by TCRdb to 2018 to 2021). The method was the immunoSEQ multiplex PCR assay. TCRdb's version of the immuneACCESS table is confined to in-frame rearrangements and falls short of the full clone set. An unresolved V gene accounts for under half of the shortfall where checked; the remainder is of unknown origin. The sample table holds fewer than 250,000 clones, of which around nine tenths were seen once. Around 1.5% of the sample lies in the top ten. The material sequenced was peripheral blood. The receptors here all came from a woman aged 55-69 years who had recovered from COVID-19.

The V gene is TRBV20-1, the J gene TRBJ1-2; D might be TRBD1 (5 bases). There are 11 residues in the CDR3. Germline CDR1 and CDR2: DFQATT and SNEGSKA (reference sequence). V was clipped by 5 bases and J by 8 bases, with 12 bases between them. The CDR3 DNA sequence: TGCAGTGCTCCAGGGTTTTTAGGCTACACCTTC. Amino acids: CSAPGFLGYTF.

The CDR3 coding sequence is TGTGCCAGCAGCTTAGCGGTTAGCAGGGCGTGGGATACGCAGTATTTT. This codes for CASSLAVSRAWDTQYF. The chain combines TRBV7-2 with TRBJ2-3, with a weak D call TRBD1 (5 bases). CDR3 length equals 16 residues. Looked up from germline, CDR1 is SGHTA and CDR2 is FQGNSA. V lost 0 bases, J lost 6 bases, and 16 bases lay in between.

The chain employs TRBV5-4 and TRBJ2-3, with TRBD2 matching over 7 bases. This CDR3 region has 16 residues. Germline V gene sequence: CDR1 SGHNT, CDR2 YYREEE (reference sequence). V dropped 3 bases and J dropped 6; count of bases not matched to a gene: 13. The CDR3 reads CASSSGGLRVSDTQYF. As DNA, the CDR3 is TGTGCCAGCAGCTCGGGGGGACTCCGGGTTTCGGATACGCAGTATTTT. The full variable domain, in which reference TRBV5-4 and TRBJ2-3 provide the parts outside the CDR3, is ETGVTQSPTHLIKTRGQQVTLRCSSQSGHNTVSWYQQALGQGPQFIFQYYREEENGRGNFPPRFSGLQFPNYSSELNVNALELDDSALYLCASSSGGLRVSDTQYFGPGTRLTVL.

The chain links TRBV4-2 to TRBJ1-6; possibly TRBD1 for D (5 bases). The germline gives CDR1 LGHNA, CDR2 YNFKEQ. Trimming pared 2 bases from V and 13 bases from J, leaving 15 bases between. This CDR3 contains 14 residues. CDR3 in amino acids: CASSQRHSGDPLHF. The CDR3 nucleotides read TGTGCCAGCAGCCAACGACATTCGGGGGATCCCCTCCACTTT.

The chain is built from TRBV3-1 (or the pseudogene TRBV3-2) and TRBJ2-2; no clear D gene. V shed 6 bases and J shed 5 bases, with 13 bases lying between them. CDR1 is LGHDT, CDR2 YNNKEL, per germline (reference sequence). The length of the CDR3 is 14 residues. The CDR3 region has the DNA TGTGCCAGCAGTCGCATGTCGGGTACCGGGGAGCTGTTTTTT. Protein: CASSRMSGTGELFF.

V gene TRBV2 combines with J gene TRBJ1-2; D gene unclear. The CDR3 is 13 residues long. Germline loops: CDR1 SNHLY, CDR2 FYNNEI. Trimming shortened V by 5 bases and J by 8 bases, and 15 bases separated the two germline ends. The CDR3 DNA is TGTGCCAGCAGTCTGGTAGAGGATCAGGGCTACACCTTC. Amino acids: CASSLVEDQGYTF.

The CDR3 is CAISESQGARNEQYF. The CDR3, as DNA: TGTGCCATCAGTGAGTCGCAGGGGGCGAGAAACGAGCAGTACTTC. This chain connects TRBV10-3 to TRBJ2-7; 8 positions agree with TRBD1. V lost 0 bases, J lost 5 bases, and 6 bases stayed unmatched. CDR1 is ENHRY, CDR2 SYGVKD, per germline. There are 15 residues in the CDR3.

The rearrangement links TRBV6-5 to TRBJ1-4; 10 bases align to TRBD1. V dropped 2 bases and J dropped 10; count of bases not matched to a gene: 7. CDR1 MNHEY and CDR2 SVGAGI come from the germline V gene. The CDR3 loop spans 15 amino acids. Here the CDR3 DNA reads TGTGCCAGCAGTTACCGGACAGGGGGAGGCGGAAAACTGTTTTTT. Amino acid sequence: CASSYRTGGGGKLFF.

This chain connects TRBV6-5 to TRBJ2-6; D remains unclear. Trimming stripped 8 bases from V and 0 bases from J, with 11 bases between. Germline V gene data show CDR1 as MNHEY and CDR2 as SVGAGI. This CDR3 contains 15 residues. The CDR3 DNA is TGTGCCAGCCGGGTCCAAGACTCTGGGGCCAACGTCCTGACTTTC. It is translated as CASRVQDSGANVLTF.

CDR3: CASSSLGTASPLHF. CDR3 sequence (DNA): TGTGCCAGCAGTTCTCTAGGGACAGCCTCACCCCTCCACTTT. The chain employs TRBV27 and TRBJ1-6; TRBD1 agrees at 7 bases. V lost 4 bases, J lost 10 bases, and 7 bases stayed unmatched. The CDR3 consists of 14 residues. The V gene's germline CDR1 is MNHEY and CDR2 SMNVEV (reference sequence).

The sample holds a few counts of this clone. The V gene is TRBV27, the J gene TRBJ1-5; 7 positions agree with TRBD1. Germline-derived CDR1 and CDR2 are MNHEY and SMNVEV (reference sequence). The junction had 1 base not matched to a gene; V was cut back by 6 bases and J by 2 bases. CDR3 length: 13 residues. In DNA form, the CDR3 reads TGTGCCAGCAGGACAGGGCGCAATCAGCCCCAGCATTTT. Translated: CASRTGRNQPQHF.

The chain combines TRBV4-1 with TRBJ1-4; the match to TRBD1 covers 7 bases. With 7 bases clipped from V and 6 bases from J, the junction kept 11 bases outside the gene matches. The CDR3 is 15 residues long. CDR1 MGHRA and CDR2 YSYEKL come from the germline V gene. CDR3 residues: CASNSPQQGYEKLFF. As DNA, the CDR3 is TGCGCCAGCAACTCACCCCAACAGGGGTATGAAAAACTGTTTTTT.

This clone was counted a single time. The V and J genes are TRBV7-6 and TRBJ2-7; 8 positions match TRBD1. CDR1 is SGHVS and CDR2 is FNYEAQ in the germline V gene. With 2 bases clipped from V and 1 base from J, the junction kept 13 bases outside the gene matches. CDR3 length equals 18 residues. The DNA for the CDR3 is TGTGCCAGCAGCTTAAGGCGACAGGGGCCGAACCCATCCTACGAGCAGTACTTC. Translation: CASSLRRQGPNPSYEQYF.

The chain carries TRBV7-3 and TRBJ2-3; D is unresolved. The CDR3 covers 12 residues. V lost 5 bases to trimming and J lost 3 bases, with 6 bases between them. Germline V lookup: CDR1 SGHTA, CDR2 FQGTGA. Written as DNA, the CDR3 is TGTGCCAGCAGCCGGAGTACAGATACGCAGTATTTT. Translated: CASSRSTDTQYF. Variable domain in full (rest from reference TRBV7-3 and TRBJ2-3): GAGVSQTPSNKVTEKGKYVELRCDPISGHTALYWYRQSLGQGPEFLIYFQGTGAADDSGLPNDRFFAVRPEGSVSTLKIQRTERGDSAVYLCASSRSTDTQYFGPGTRLTVL.

The J gene is TRBJ2-5, the V gene TRBV18; the D is unclear. CDR3 size: 12 residues. Germline CDR1 is KGHSH and CDR2 is LQKENI. Trimming took off 0 bases at V and 4 bases at J, with 3 bases between the two ends. The DNA of the CDR3 is TGTGCCAGCTCACCACCAGCAGAGACCCAGTACTTC. Its protein product is CASSPPAETQYF.